What follows describes a single T cell receptor beta chain. This clonotype was counted between two and nine times. Its antigen is still unknown. No per-base quality is available; no much larger clone lies one base away. This record belongs to a study of human T cells and chemical hapten exposure (dated by TCRdb to the early 2020s). About the investigation overall: For sensitization, 2% DPC in acetone was applied to a 2 cm by 2 cm area of upper inner arm skin. Weekly therapeutic DPC doses were additionally applied to the scalp of patients throughout the approximately 25-week study period. For TCR sequencing, blood came from 25 to 35 alopecia patients at anywhere from one to four time points (pre-sensitization, 2, 6 and 24 weeks). Blood samples were taken from patients before sensitization (week 0) and then at 2, 6 and about 24 weeks after DPC sensitization. Patch testing on the upper back used Finn chambers containing 0.01% DPC, with scoring done after 6 days according to International Contact Dermatitis Research Group standards. The mostly female patient cohort included alopecia areata with under or over 50% scalp involvement, alopecia totalis and alopecia universalis. This study followed changes in the peripheral blood TCR repertoire in vivo during primary and secondary sensitization of alopecia patients to the hapten diphenylcyclopropenone (DPC). Libraries were pooled for sequencing, and variation in per-sample TCR yields was attributed mainly to small differences in library volumes within the pool.

At the junction V is shortened by 2 bases and J by 3 bases, with 13 bases in between. CDR1 and CDR2 (SGHNT, YENEEA) derive from the germline V gene. Its CDR3 holds 15 amino acids, cysteine through phenylalanine. Only the CDR3 region is kept as DNA, spanning 45 bases read in frame from base 1. Library prep was done by RACE. The listed sequencing device is NextSeq 500. Library preparation attached unique molecular identifiers to individual cDNA molecules for quantitative, reproducible TCR counting. Each blood RNA sample was used to sequence both TCR alpha and TCR beta chains. From the authors' description of their analysis: Samples had a median of 95,638 TCRs, with a range from roughly 23,224 to 700,000. V, J and CDR3 annotation of the TCR reads was performed with the Decombinator software suite. For PS versus PT1 abundance plots, all samples were subsampled to the same number of TCRs (28,000). Expanded TCRs were defined as absent before sensitization and observed at least eight times at the 2-week time point. TCRdb reanalyzed the raw reads on its own, using fastp at Q25 for trimming and MiXCR for clone calling, and kept in-frame beta chains. CDR3 protein duplicates are merged, each entry listing the most common genes and DNA. TCRdb's processing, not the authors', yielded these V and J calls. This sample comprises around 330,000 distinct CDR3 sequences, 4.5% to 5.5% of them detected only once. About 8.7% of the sample belongs to the ten largest clones.

Study-wide findings and limitations: Repeated subsampling changed both the strength of the expansion versus patch-test correlation and the threshold at which that correlation became significant. Compared with pre-sensitization or healthy control sets, expanded TCRs formed significantly more large CDR3 similarity clusters, which is consistent with antigen-driven responses. Patch test score correlated positively with the number of PT1 expanded TCRs, reaching significance at thresholds 8, 16 and 32 but not at 4. Because every patient had alopecia, a presumed autoimmune disease, the patients' immune response might differ from that of healthy individuals. No change with DPC sensitization was found in the number of TCRs above 1 in 1000 frequency, and no evidence of global repertoire structure alterations was found.

This sample's time point label indicates: pre-sensitization, week 0. The sample's treatment or condition, from its label and the paper: therapeutic diphenylcyclopropenone sensitization with weekly scalp DPC. At each patch-test visit, blood was drawn before the patch test was applied. Patients were eligible if aged 18 to 70, diagnosed with alopecia and judged suitable for DPC therapy, and pregnant patients were excluded. Unfractionated whole blood was collected in Tempus Blood RNA tubes, and total RNA was extracted from that blood. The rearranged segments are TRBV11-3 and TRBJ1-1; perhaps TRBD1 is the D gene, with 5 bases matching. The TCR sequence derives from a young woman with alopecia areata. Some clones in this sample may be carry-over from other donors' samples. The sample here was whole blood, taken in connection with sensitization to the hapten diphenylcyclopropenone (DPC). In nucleotide form, the sequence is TGTGCCAGCAGCTTAAATGGGGCAGGACACACTGAAGCTTTCTTT. This gives the protein CASSLNGAGHTEAFF. Beyond the CDR3, the reference TRBV11-3 and TRBJ1-1 genes provide the residues; the full variable domain reads: EAGVVQSPRYKIIEKKQPVAFWCNPISGHNTLYWYLQNLGQGPELLIRYENEEAVDDSQLPKDRFSAERLKGVDSTLKIQPAELGDSAVYLCASSLNGAGHTEAFFGQGTRLTVV.